This TCR beta chain was retrieved from a study of ipilimumab plus nivolumab after autologous stem cell transplantation. Here immunoSEQ multiplex PCR was the method, and the copy in TCRdb shows in-frame clones only, minus some. In the table there are 84,000 or so clones, 75% to 85% of which are singletons. This CDR3 comprises 16 residues. CDR1 and CDR2 (germline): MGHRA, YSYEKL. V gave up 0 bases and J gave up 6 bases, with 17 bases separating them. The V call is TRBV4-1, the J call TRBJ2-5, with D possibly being TRBD2 (7 bases). The sample was PBMCs, taken in a trial of ipilimumab plus nivolumab as post-transplant consolidation. This clonotype originated in a male donor with diffuse large B-cell lymphoma. The CDR3 DNA reads TGCGCCAGCAGCCAAGATTGGCCGGGGGGCGTAAAGACCCAGTACTTC. Protein sequence: CASSQDWPGGVKTQYF.